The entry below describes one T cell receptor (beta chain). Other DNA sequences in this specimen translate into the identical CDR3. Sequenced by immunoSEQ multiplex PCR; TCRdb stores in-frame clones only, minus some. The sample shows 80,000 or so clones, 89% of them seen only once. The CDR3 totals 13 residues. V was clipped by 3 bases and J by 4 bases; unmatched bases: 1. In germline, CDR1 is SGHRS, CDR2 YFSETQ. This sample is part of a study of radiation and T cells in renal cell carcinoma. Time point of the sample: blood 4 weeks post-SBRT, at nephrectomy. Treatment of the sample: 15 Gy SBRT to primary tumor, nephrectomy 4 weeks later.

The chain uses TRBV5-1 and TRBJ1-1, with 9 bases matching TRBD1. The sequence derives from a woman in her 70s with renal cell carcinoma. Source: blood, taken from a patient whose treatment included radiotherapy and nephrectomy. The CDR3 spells CASSWGQGTEAFF. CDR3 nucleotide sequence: TGCGCCAGCAGCTGGGGACAGGGCACTGAAGCTTTCTTT.